The clone carrying this T cell receptor beta chain occurred many times. Its specificity is not known. This entry is derived from a study of neurological immune-mediated disorders. TCRdb analysed the 5' RACE reads with MiXCR anew, one entry per CDR3 protein. Among approximately 30,000 distinct CDR3 sequences listed, more than 4% were seen once. As healthy controls, volunteers from a blood bank in Maryland, USA, were used. There were 800,000 to 1,000,000 CD4+ or CD8+ T cells used in the sorted libraries. The CDR3 is made up of 16 amino acids. V lost 2 bases and J lost 8; bases outside the gene matches: 10. The germline CDR1 and CDR2 sequences are MNHEY and SVGAGI. Overall study results and limits: The highest TCR clonal expansion occurred in HTLV-1-associated myelopathy; multiple sclerosis fell below healthy controls. Among expanded clones, no CDR3 amino acid sequences were shared across subjects, a pattern suggesting private repertoires in all groups.

The sequence was obtained from a woman in her 40s in good health. Sequencing was done on a sample of CD4+ T cells from blood. The rearrangement uses TRBV6-5 and TRBJ1-4, with 8 nucleotides matching TRBD1. The CDR3: CASSYSRTGTGEKLFF. The CDR3 DNA reads as TGTGCCAGCAGTTACAGCCGGACAGGGACGGGGGAAAAACTGTTTTTT.